These 25 T cell receptor beta chains came from one sample sequenced in a study of T cells after posttransplantation cyclophosphamide. Clones were sequenced by immunoSEQ multiplex PCR, and TCRdb holds only the in-frame ones, with some missing. The sample yields approximately 52,000 clones, about 82% seen once. Sequencing was done on a sample of PBMCs. These receptors originate from a man aged 30-40 years with a blood cancer, CMV-positive, and with a related stem cell donor.

This chain uses TRBV5-1 with TRBJ2-7; D may be TRBD1 (6 bases). Trimming took off 0 bases at V and 1 base at J, with 11 bases between the two ends. This CDR3 is built from 15 residues. Germline V lookup: CDR1 SGHRS, CDR2 YFSETQ. This CDR3 reads CASSLVPGASYEQYF. The DNA of the CDR3 is TGCGCCAGCAGCTTGGTGCCAGGGGCTTCCTACGAGCAGTACTTC.

The chain is built from TRBV27 and TRBJ1-5; no firm D call. This CDR3 has 14 residues. V was clipped by 5 bases and J by 2 bases, with 10 bases between them. Germline lookup yields CDR1 MNHEY and CDR2 SMNVEV (reference sequence). The CDR3 nucleotides read TGTGCCAGCAGTGGTAATTCGGGCAATCAGCCCCAGCATTTT. The encoded protein is CASSGNSGNQPQHF.

V gene TRBV5-1 combines with J gene TRBJ2-2; TRBD1 aligns across 8 bases. Germline CDR1 SGHRS, CDR2 YFSETQ. This CDR3 has 15 residues. The trim removed 0 bases at V and 5 bases at J, leaving 3 bases unmatched. As DNA, the CDR3 is TGCGCCAGCAGCTTGGGGACAGGGAGGACCGGGGAGCTGTTTTTT. Translation gives CASSLGTGRTGELFF.

J is TRBJ1-1 and V is TRBV5-4; 7 bases line up with TRBD1. Germline V lookup: CDR1 SGHNT, CDR2 YYREEE (reference sequence). V trimming: 7 bases; J trimming: 1 base; junction bases outside the gene matches: 10. The CDR3 is made up of 15 amino acids. CDR3 in amino acids: CASGDRKSRNTEAFF. CDR3 nucleotides: TGTGCCAGCGGGGACAGAAAATCACGGAACACTGAAGCTTTCTTT.

The chain employs TRBV11-3 and TRBJ2-3; D uncertain. CDR3 length: 12 amino acids. The germline CDR1 and CDR2 sequences are SGHNT and YENEEA. Trimming left V 4 bases short and J 7 bases short, with 9 bases between. CDR3 DNA sequence: TGTGCCAGCAGCTCAGATCAAAATACGCAGTATTTT. It is translated as CASSSDQNTQYF.

The J gene is TRBJ2-2, the V gene TRBV11-2; D may be TRBD1 (6 bases). Looked up from germline, CDR1 is SGHAT and CDR2 is FQNNGV. The CDR3 length is 13 residues. Trimming cost V 5 bases and J 15 bases, with 19 bases left between them. In DNA form, the CDR3 reads TGTGCCAGCAGCCTACCCCGGTGGGGGCCCTTGTTTTTT. As protein: CASSLPRWGPLFF.

The chain joins TRBV30 to TRBJ2-5; weak D call: TRBD2 (5 bases). The CDR3 has 14 residues. Germline CDR1 is GTSNPN and CDR2 is SVGIG (reference sequence). With 0 bases removed from V and 4 bases from J, the gap between germline ends came to 12 bases. CDR3 residues: CAWSVLGSPETQYF. The CDR3 DNA reads TGTGCCTGGAGTGTGCTAGGGAGCCCAGAGACCCAGTACTTC.

The chain is built from TRBV4-3 and TRBJ1-1; possibly TRBD1 for D (6 bases). This CDR3 region has 16 residues. CDR1 and CDR2 from the germline V gene are LGHNA and YSLEER. The germline V and J ends were trimmed by 4 bases and 4 bases, with 19 bases remaining between them. CDR3 loop: CASSPGGGRSGTEAFF. The DNA for the CDR3 is TGCGCCAGCAGCCCCGGGGGGGGGCGCAGTGGCACTGAAGCTTTCTTT.

The rearrangement uses TRBV18 and TRBJ1-1; no clear D. Germline V lookup: CDR1 KGHSH, CDR2 LQKENI. The CDR3 runs 12 residues. V shed 2 bases and J shed 4 bases, with 5 bases lying between them. CDR3 nucleotide sequence: TGTGCCAGCTCACCAGTCCTCACTGAAGCTTTCTTT. This encodes CASSPVLTEAFF.

The CDR3 DNA sequence: TGTGCCAGCAGTTTGGCCGGGACAGGGGACGAAAAACTGTTTTTT. It is translated as CASSLAGTGDEKLFF. The chain combines TRBV28 with TRBJ1-4, with 10 bases lining up with TRBD1. Germline V CDR1 and CDR2: MDHEN, SYDVKM. V gave up 3 bases and J gave up 8 bases; unmatched junction bases: 6. The CDR3 has 15 residues.

The CDR3 DNA reads as TGTGCCAGCAGCTTAGGAGGACAGGGGCCGGGCTACACCTTC. Amino acid sequence: CASSLGGQGPGYTF. This chain joins TRBV7-9 and TRBJ1-2; the match to TRBD1 covers 9 bases. The CDR3 is made up of 14 amino acids. J gave up 8 bases and V 1 base, and 5 bases lay outside the gene matches. Per germline, CDR1 SEHNR and CDR2 FQNEAQ (reference sequence).

The chain couples TRBV13 to TRBJ2-1, with TRBD2 as a possible D gene (6 bases). Germline CDR1 reads PRHDT; CDR2 reads FYEKMQ (reference sequence). The V end was cut by 1 base, the J end by 3 bases, with 10 bases between. The CDR3 totals 15 residues. CDR3: CASSLAGVLYNEQFF. CDR3 DNA: TGTGCCAGCAGCTTAGCGGGAGTTCTCTACAATGAGCAGTTCTTC.

This clone was seen a handful of times. This chain uses TRBV28 with TRBJ2-7, with no clear D. Deletions cut 4 bases from V and 2 bases from J, with 18 bases between. CDR1 and CDR2 (germline): MDHEN, SYDVKM. This CDR3 spans 16 amino acids. The CDR3 region has the DNA TGTGCCAGCAGTTCCGGGTTCGGTGACCCCCCCTACGAGCAGTACTTC. Protein: CASSSGFGDPPYEQYF.

The chain has TRBV19 and TRBJ1-3; weak D call: TRBD1 (6 bases). Germline CDR1 and CDR2: LNHDA and SQIVND (reference sequence). This CDR3 has 14 amino acids. Trimming removed 7 bases at V and 0 bases at J, with 10 bases between. CDR3 protein: CASNPGVSGNTIYF. DNA of the CDR3: TGTGCCAGTAATCCAGGGGTCTCTGGAAACACCATATATTTT. Based on the CDR3 plus reference TRBV19 and TRBJ1-3, the full variable domain is DGGITQSPKYLFRKEGQNVTLSCEQNLNHDAMYWYRQDPGQGLRLIYYSQIVNDFQKGDIAEGYSVSREKKESFPLTVTSAQKNPTAFYLCASNPGVSGNTIYFGEGSWLTVV.

In this sample, this clone turned up a few times. The V call is TRBV2, the J call TRBJ1-2, with a possible D match to TRBD1 (6 bases). CDR3 length equals 13 residues. V was cut by 9 bases and J by 0 bases, with 11 bases left in between. Germline lookup yields CDR1 SNHLY and CDR2 FYNNEI. The CDR3 region has the DNA TGTGCCAGTAACAGGGATCCTAACTATGGCTACACCTTC. Encoded protein: CASNRDPNYGYTF.

The table lists this clone with a few counts. The chain links TRBV29-1 to TRBJ2-3, with 10 positions matching TRBD2. The J segment lost 6 bases and the V segment lost 8 bases, leaving 14 bases of the junction unmatched. This CDR3 has 15 residues. Germline loops: CDR1 SQVTM, CDR2 ANQGSEA. Written as DNA, the CDR3 is TGCAGCCTCAAAGGGGGGCTAGCGGGAGAGGATACGCAGTATTTT. This encodes CSLKGGLAGEDTQYF.

The V and J genes are TRBV30 and TRBJ2-7, with 7 bases identical to TRBD1. Germline loops: CDR1 GTSNPN, CDR2 SVGIG (reference sequence). The junction had 17 bases not matched to a gene; V was cut back by 3 bases and J by 6 bases. This CDR3 contains 16 residues. CDR3 region: CAWSVKGAPTSAEQYF. The CDR3 coding sequence is TGTGCCTGGAGCGTAAAGGGGGCCCCGACGTCCGCCGAGCAGTACTTC. Full variable domain (rest looked up from reference TRBV30 and TRBJ2-7): SQTIHQWPATLVQPVGSPLSLECTVEGTSNPNLYWYRQAAGRGLQLLFYSVGIGQISSEVPQNLSASRPQDRQFILSSKKLLLSDSGFYLCAWSVKGAPTSAEQYFGPGTRLTVT.

The chain joins TRBV6-1 to TRBJ1-5; D unclear. Trimming stripped 7 bases from V and 4 bases from J, with 14 bases between. The CDR3 extends over 14 amino acids. In germline, CDR1 is MNHNS, CDR2 SASEGT. In nucleotides, the CDR3 is TGTGCCAGCACCCTAGTCCAGACTAATCAGCCCCAGCATTTT. Amino acids: CASTLVQTNQPQHF.

This chain uses TRBV5-8 with TRBJ1-5; TRBD1 is a possible D gene (6 bases). The CDR3 runs to 16 residues. Between the trimmed V and J ends, which lost 4 bases and 2 bases, there was a span of 16 bases. From germline, CDR1 is SGHTS and CDR2 YDEGEE. CDR3 nucleotide sequence: TGTGCCAGCAGCCTCGGAGACAGGACTGGCAATCAGCCCCAGCATTTT. Amino acids: CASSLGDRTGNQPQHF.

About this clone itself: One end of the junction fails to match germline, which may point to a read error. The rearrangement uses TRBV4-2 and TRBJ2-1; D remains unclear. CDR1 LGHNA and CDR2 YNFKEQ come from the germline V gene. The CDR3 runs to 15 residues. In nucleotides, the CDR3 is TGTGCCAGCAGCCAAGGTGCCGGAGCGTACAATGAGCAGCTCTTC. The encoded protein is CASSQGAGAYNEQLF.

The chain combines TRBV18 with TRBJ2-1, with TRBD2 matching 9 bases. The CDR3 loop spans 15 amino acids. From germline, CDR1 is KGHSH and CDR2 LQKENI. With 6 bases clipped from V and 5 bases from J, the junction kept 8 bases outside the gene matches. CDR3 nucleotides: TGTGCCAGCTCCCCTCAGCGGGGGGACAACAATGAGCAGTTCTTC. Its translation is CASSPQRGDNNEQFF. Using reference TRBV18 and TRBJ2-1 for the parts outside the CDR3, the full variable domain is NAGVMQNPRHLVRRRGQEARLRCSPMKGHSHVYWYRQLPEEGLKFMVYLQKENIIDESGMPKERFSAEFPKEGPSILRIQQVVRGDSAAYFCASSPQRGDNNEQFFGPGTRLTVL.

This chain connects TRBV7-9 to TRBJ1-4; perhaps TRBD1 as D (5 bases). The ends were cut back, 0 bases at V and 8 bases at J, with 10 bases in the middle. This CDR3 is built from 14 residues. Germline V gene lookup returns CDR1 SEHNR and CDR2 FQNEAQ (reference sequence). For the CDR3, the DNA is TGTGCCAGCAGCTTAGCTTCTGGGGCAGAAAAACTGTTTTTT. Its protein is CASSLASGAEKLFF.

The gene calls are TRBV7-6 and TRBJ2-1, with 12 nucleotides matching TRBD2. V lost 4 bases, J lost 5 bases, and 12 bases stayed unmatched. The CDR3 totals 18 residues. The V gene's germline CDR1 is SGHVS and CDR2 FNYEAQ. CDR3 protein: CASSSLPGLAGGDNEQFF. The DNA of the CDR3 is TGTGCCAGCAGCTCCCTTCCCGGCCTAGCGGGAGGGGACAATGAGCAGTTCTTC.

The chain has TRBV5-1 and TRBJ2-2, with 7 bases lining up with TRBD1. The CDR3 runs 16 residues. CDR1 is SGHRS, CDR2 YFSETQ, per germline. V gave up 7 bases and J gave up 0 bases; unmatched junction bases: 9. The CDR3 is CASGLTGTANTGELFF. The CDR3 coding sequence is TGCGCCAGCGGCCTTACAGGGACAGCGAACACCGGGGAGCTGTTTTTT.

The chain uses TRBV5-6 and TRBJ2-1; D unresolved. Trimming cost V 0 bases and J 0 bases, with 7 bases left between them. CDR1 and CDR2 (germline): SGHDT, YYEEEE. This CDR3 is built from 15 residues. The CDR3: CASSLDRSSYNEQFF. CDR3 sequence (DNA): TGTGCCAGCAGCTTGGACAGAAGCTCCTACAATGAGCAGTTCTTC.